The entry below gives a single T cell receptor beta chain sequence along with its context. This entry belongs to a study of T cell changes during pregnancy in multiple sclerosis. There are 12 residues in the CDR3. Germline-derived CDR1 and CDR2 are LNHDA and SQIVND (reference sequence). The germline V and J ends were trimmed by 6 bases and 4 bases, with 9 bases remaining between them. Generated by immunoSEQ multiplex PCR, the TCRdb table keeps only in-frame clones and is missing some. This sample has about 40,000 clones; about 94% occur once, and the top ten carry roughly 0.35%. The rearrangement links TRBV19 to TRBJ1-2; a weak D match, TRBD1 (5 bases). The material sequenced was CD4+ T cells from peripheral blood mononuclear cells, taken after pregnancy. This receptor was taken from a female donor with multiple sclerosis, enrolled in a pregnancy study. CDR3 region: CASRYTGYGYTF. The CDR3 coding sequence is TGTGCCAGTAGATATACAGGCTATGGCTACACCTTC.